Sequencing of this T cell receptor (beta chain) was carried out in a study of blood T cells in healthy people across ages. Points from the study as a whole: In long-lived donors, naive CD4+ cell counts and diversity exceeded those of aged donors.

This CDR3 comprises 16 residues. Per the germline V gene, CDR1 is MNHEY and CDR2 is SVGAGI. V was shortened by 3 bases and J by 5 bases, with 19 bases between the two germline ends. Note on this clonotype: Antigen: not known.

With a J-beta primer mix and a sample-barcoded 5' primer, a second PCR ran about 7 to 11 cycles. MiXCR, run by TCRdb on the 5' RACE reads, gives a single entry per CDR3 protein. The table shows about 780,000 distinct CDR3 sequences, with approximately 24% occurring only once. Researchers report isolating at least 7 million PBMCs per sample. Per sample, no less than 5 micrograms of total RNA were extracted. Another study also made use of these data, one on T cells of mothers and their children.

This sequence joins TRBV6-5 and TRBJ1-1; possibly TRBD1 for D (5 bases). Sequenced input: blood. The receptor was derived from a boy between 10 and 17 years old in good health. This CDR3 is CASSYEGFGFRTEAFF. In DNA form, the CDR3 reads TGTGCCAGCAGTTATGAGGGGTTCGGATTTCGGACTGAAGCTTTCTTT.